A single sample gave rise to the 5 T cell receptor beta chains below, sequenced in a study of T-cell reconstitution after alpha-beta-depleted transplantation in children. The TCRbeta library was prepared with unique molecular identifiers. TCRdb passed the PCR reads through MiXCR, listing each CDR3 protein once. The data show roughly 50,000 distinct CDR3 sequences, with 44% seen just once and under 98% held by the top ten. This material consisted of PBMCs, mostly from graft donor cells, taken 360 days after TCRalphabeta/CD19-depleted stem cell transplant. Receptor source: a male patient aged 5 to 17 who had a stem cell transplant for acute lymphoblastic leukemia, so the T cells may come from the graft donor.

This rearrangement joins TRBV29-1 to TRBJ1-1; tentatively, D is TRBD1 (5 bases). Germline V gives CDR1 SQVTM, CDR2 ANQGSEA. V was clipped by 2 bases and J by 0 bases, with 25 bases between them. The CDR3 totals 19 residues. The CDR3 bases are TGCAGCGTTGAATCGAGGGACTTGGAAGGGGCGTGGGTGAACACTGAAGCTTTCTTT. The encoded protein is CSVESRDLEGAWVNTEAFF.

This clonotype was picked up a small number of times. The chain employs TRBV24-1 and TRBJ2-2, with D uncertain. V was pared by 4 bases and J by 0 bases, with 17 bases between. The CDR3 runs to 18 residues. Germline V gene data show CDR1 as KGHDR and CDR2 as SFDVKD. CDR3: CATSDPRTARPNTGELFF. DNA for the CDR3: TGTGCCACCAGTGACCCCCGGACGGCCCGACCGAACACCGGGGAGCTGTTTTTT.

This clonotype was seen more than once but under ten times. V and J are TRBV28 and TRBJ1-1, with D possibly TRBD1 on 6 matching bases. V shed 4 bases and J shed 6 bases, with 21 bases lying between them. The CDR3 totals 16 residues. The germline V gene encodes CDR1 MDHEN and CDR2 SYDVKM. The CDR3 loop is CASSSPAGQFRAEAFF. CDR3 nucleotide sequence: TGTGCCAGCAGTTCCCCCGCCGGACAGTTTAGGGCTGAAGCTTTCTTT.

This chain uses TRBV4-3 with TRBJ2-5; D is possibly TRBD1 (5 bases). Trimming cost V 0 bases and J 4 bases, with 12 bases left between them. The CDR3 sequence is 15 residues long. Germline CDR1 and CDR2: LGHNA and YSLEER. This CDR3 reads CASSQDLGVAETQYF. The CDR3 region has the DNA TGCGCCAGCAGCCAAGATCTAGGGGTAGCAGAGACCCAGTACTTC.

This chain links TRBV12-3 or TRBV12-4 with TRBJ1-2; weak D call: TRBD1 (5 bases). Trimming left V 3 bases short and J 4 bases short, with 12 bases between. The CDR3 is made up of 14 amino acids. This CDR3 reads CASSLGGTSYGYTF. In DNA form, the CDR3 reads TGTGCCAGCAGTTTGGGGGGTACTAGCTATGGCTACACCTTC.